This note documents a single T cell receptor beta chain sequence. Its cognate antigen is unknown. Per the germline V gene, CDR1 is MNHNS and CDR2 is SASEGT. The CDR3 sequence is 14 residues long. V dropped 6 bases and J dropped 5; count of bases not matched to a gene: 8. PCR employed 60 Vbeta and 13 Jbeta primers. Profiling relied on immunoSEQ multiplex PCR, and the TCRdb table lists in-frame clones only, not all of them. In the table there are about 130,000 clones, roughly 80% of which are singletons. The entry originates in a study of cytomegalovirus exposure and HLA in healthy donors. Study-level results: An observed cluster of highly shared sequence variants was recorded as a likely sequencing artifact. The study carried out a later analysis of TCR beta sequences. It associated about 15,000 of them with specific HLA alleles at a false discovery rate of 0.05. It has been reported that TCR beta sequences accurately predicted the HLA-A and HLA-B alleles of most subjects.

The TCR sequence derives from a woman aged 40 to 50 in good health and CMV-seronegative. Specimen: PBMCs. This chain joins TRBV6-1 and TRBJ2-5, with 8 bases matching TRBD1. The CDR3 nucleotides are TGTGCCAGCAGGGACAGGGTAGGCCTCGAGACCCAGTACTTC. As protein: CASRDRVGLETQYF.